This T cell receptor (beta chain) was captured in a study of cytomegalovirus exposure and HLA in healthy donors. Points from the study as a whole: The study had only CMV serostatus as immune exposure information.

The CDR3 totals 15 residues. The V and J ends lost 4 bases and 0 bases respectively, with 12 bases between them. Germline assignment: CDR1 SGHNT and CDR2 YYREEE (reference sequence). The PCR employed 60 Vbeta primers together with 13 Jbeta primers. Only in-frame clones appear in the TCRdb table, and some are missing; sequencing was by immunoSEQ multiplex PCR. The sample contains about 170,000 clones, 75% of which appear only once. A remark on this clone: Its antigen is as yet unknown.

The sample consisted of PBMCs. The chain is built from TRBV5-4 and TRBJ2-3; a weak D match, TRBD1 (5 bases). The sequence was obtained from a woman between 45 and 65 years old in good health and CMV-seropositive. The CDR3 spells CASSPPTASTDTQYF. In DNA, the CDR3 is TGTGCCAGCAGCCCCCCGACAGCGAGCACAGATACGCAGTATTTT.